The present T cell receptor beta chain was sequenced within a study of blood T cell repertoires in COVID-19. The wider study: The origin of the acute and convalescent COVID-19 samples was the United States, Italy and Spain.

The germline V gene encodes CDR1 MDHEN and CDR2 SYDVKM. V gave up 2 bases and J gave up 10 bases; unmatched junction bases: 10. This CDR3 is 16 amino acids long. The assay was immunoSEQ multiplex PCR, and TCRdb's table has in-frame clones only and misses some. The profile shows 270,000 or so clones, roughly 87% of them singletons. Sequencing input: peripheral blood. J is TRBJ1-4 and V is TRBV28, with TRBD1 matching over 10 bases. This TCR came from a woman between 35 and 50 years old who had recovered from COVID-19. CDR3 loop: CASSLQGQGDLGKLFF. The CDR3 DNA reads TGTGCCAGCAGTTTACAAGGACAGGGGGATCTCGGAAAACTGTTTTTT.